This entry features one T cell receptor (beta chain) sequence. Its specificity is unknown. Using immunoSEQ multiplex PCR, the repertoire was profiled, and TCRdb retains in-frame clones only, with some absent. In the table there are about 6,400 clones, around four fifths of which are singletons. The data belong to a study of immune evolution from preneoplasia to lung adenocarcinoma. Regarding the study as a whole: Normal lung had highest clonality; later lesions appeared denser, more diverse. From normal lung to invasive adenocarcinoma, top clone frequencies appeared to decrease.

CDR1 and CDR2 (germline): MNHEY, SVGAGI. The CDR3 runs 14 residues. The junction had 7 bases not matched to a gene; V was cut back by 6 bases and J by 5 bases. The sequence was collected from a person between 50 and 69 years old with lung adenocarcinoma. Sequenced: FFPE minimally invasive lung adenocarcinoma tissue. This chain links TRBV6-5 with TRBJ1-1; 9 bases align to TRBD1. In DNA, the CDR3 is TGTGCCAGCAGAGAGACAGGGGGGGCGACTGAAGCTTTCTTT. It codes for CASRETGGATEAFF.